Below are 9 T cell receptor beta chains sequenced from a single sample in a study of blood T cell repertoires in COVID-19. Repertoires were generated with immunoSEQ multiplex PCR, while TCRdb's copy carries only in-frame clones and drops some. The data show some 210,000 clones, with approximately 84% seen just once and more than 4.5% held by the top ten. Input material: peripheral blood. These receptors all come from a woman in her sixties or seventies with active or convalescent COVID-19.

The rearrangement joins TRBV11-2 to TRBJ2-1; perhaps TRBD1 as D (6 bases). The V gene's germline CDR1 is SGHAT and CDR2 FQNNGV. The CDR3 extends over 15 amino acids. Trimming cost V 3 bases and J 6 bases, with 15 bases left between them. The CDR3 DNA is TGTGCCAGCAGCTTGGACCTACAGGGTCGCAATGAGCAGTTCTTC. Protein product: CASSLDLQGRNEQFF.

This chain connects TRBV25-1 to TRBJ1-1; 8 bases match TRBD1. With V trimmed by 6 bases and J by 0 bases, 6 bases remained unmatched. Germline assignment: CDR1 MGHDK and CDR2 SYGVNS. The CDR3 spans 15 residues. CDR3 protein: CASSLGQGLNTEAFF. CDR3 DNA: TGTGCCAGCAGCCTCGGACAGGGTTTGAACACTGAAGCTTTCTTT.

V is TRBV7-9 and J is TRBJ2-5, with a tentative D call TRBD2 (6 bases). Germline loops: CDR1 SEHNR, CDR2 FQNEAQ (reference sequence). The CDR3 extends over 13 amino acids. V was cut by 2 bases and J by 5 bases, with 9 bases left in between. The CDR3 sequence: CASSLRGRETQYF. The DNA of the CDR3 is TGTGCCAGCAGCTTAAGAGGGAGGGAGACCCAGTACTTC.

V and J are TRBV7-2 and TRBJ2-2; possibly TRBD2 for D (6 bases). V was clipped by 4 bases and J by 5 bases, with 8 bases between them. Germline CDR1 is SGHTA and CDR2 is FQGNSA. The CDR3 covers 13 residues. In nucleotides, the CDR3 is TGTGCCAGCAGCTCGGAGGGGACCGGGGAGCTGTTTTTT. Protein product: CASSSEGTGELFF.

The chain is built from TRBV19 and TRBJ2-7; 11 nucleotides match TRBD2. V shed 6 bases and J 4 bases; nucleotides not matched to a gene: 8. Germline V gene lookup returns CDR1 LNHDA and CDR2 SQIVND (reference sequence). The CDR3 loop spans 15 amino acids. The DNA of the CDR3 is TGTGCCAGTAGGAATCGACTAGCGGGAATGTACGAGCAGTACTTC. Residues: CASRNRLAGMYEQYF. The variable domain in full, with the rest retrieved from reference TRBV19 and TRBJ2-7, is DGGITQSPKYLFRKEGQNVTLSCEQNLNHDAMYWYRQDPGQGLRLIYYSQIVNDFQKGDIAEGYSVSREKKESFPLTVTSAQKNPTAFYLCASRNRLAGMYEQYFGPGTRLTVT.

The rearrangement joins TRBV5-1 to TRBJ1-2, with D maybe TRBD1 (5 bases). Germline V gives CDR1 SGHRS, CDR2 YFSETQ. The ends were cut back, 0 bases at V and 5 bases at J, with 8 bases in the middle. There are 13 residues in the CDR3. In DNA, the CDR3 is TGCGCCAGCAGCTTGGACAGGCAGTATGGCTACACCTTC. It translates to CASSLDRQYGYTF.

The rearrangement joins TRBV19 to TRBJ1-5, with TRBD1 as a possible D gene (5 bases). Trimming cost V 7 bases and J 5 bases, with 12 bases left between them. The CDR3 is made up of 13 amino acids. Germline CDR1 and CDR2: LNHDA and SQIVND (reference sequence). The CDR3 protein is CASTGWGDQPQHF. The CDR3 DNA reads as TGTGCCAGTACAGGGTGGGGGGATCAGCCCCAGCATTTT. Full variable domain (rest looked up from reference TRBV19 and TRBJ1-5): DGGITQSPKYLFRKEGQNVTLSCEQNLNHDAMYWYRQDPGQGLRLIYYSQIVNDFQKGDIAEGYSVSREKKESFPLTVTSAQKNPTAFYLCASTGWGDQPQHFGDGTRLSIL.

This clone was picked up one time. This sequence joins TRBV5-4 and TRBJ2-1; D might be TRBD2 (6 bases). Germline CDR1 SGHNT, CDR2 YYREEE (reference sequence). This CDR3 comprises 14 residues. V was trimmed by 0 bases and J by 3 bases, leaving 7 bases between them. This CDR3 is CASSLGDFYNEQFF. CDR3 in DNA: TGTGCCAGCAGCTTGGGGGACTTCTACAATGAGCAGTTCTTC.

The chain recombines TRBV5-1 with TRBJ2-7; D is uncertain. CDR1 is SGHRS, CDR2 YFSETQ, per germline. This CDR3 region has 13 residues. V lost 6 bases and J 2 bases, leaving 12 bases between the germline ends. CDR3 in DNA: TGCGCCAGCACAGAAGGAGTCCCCTACGAGCAGTACTTC. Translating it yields CASTEGVPYEQYF. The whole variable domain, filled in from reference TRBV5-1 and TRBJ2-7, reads KAGVTQTPRYLIKTRGQQVTLSCSPISGHRSVSWYQQTPGQGLQFLFEYFSETQRNKGNFPGRFSGRQFSNSRSEMNVSTLELGDSALYLCASTEGVPYEQYFGPGTRLTVT.